This T cell receptor beta chain was found in a study of B cell selection in AIRE deficiency. Study outcomes and limitations: Of around 3,700 shared Treg TCRbeta sequences, about 30% were healthy-donor-only and about 9.1% patient-only. TCRbeta-only data showed around 39% of shared healthy Treg sequences in healthy Tconv. Patient Tconv cells held approximately 30% of Treg sequences shared by healthy donors.

As to this clone: Its target is not known.

The protocol was immunoSEQ multiplex PCR, while the TCRdb copy is restricted to in-frame clones and leaves out a portion. The data hold tens of thousands of clones, with over 90% observed a single time. Regulatory T cells were sorted as CD4+CD25hiCD127low/negative. Germline CDR1 and CDR2: GTSNPN and SVGIG (reference sequence). The CDR3 is made up of 15 amino acids. Between the trimmed V and J ends, which lost 0 bases and 4 bases, there was a span of 14 bases. This sequence originates from a human donor with AIRE deficiency. The source material was Tregs sorted from PBMCs. This chain links TRBV30 with TRBJ2-3; D is perhaps TRBD2 (6 bases). This CDR3 reads CAWSVGGITADTQYF. In DNA form, the CDR3 reads TGTGCCTGGAGTGTCGGCGGGATTACCGCAGATACGCAGTATTTT.